This TCR beta chain derives from a study of post-analysis software for immune sequencing data. Study-level findings and limits: People with multiple sclerosis had a significantly lower normalized Chao1 diversity than controls did. Four to six TRBV segments (TRBV5-6, TRBV5-1 and TRBV20-1 among them) occurred more frequently in patients than in controls. Analysis by F measure revealed that same-batch samples clustered strongly together.

The library was made from cDNA and included unique molecular identifiers. cDNA molecules numbering 400,000 to 550,000 came from about 0.94 to 9.7 million T cells. TCRdb independently ran MiXCR on the PCR reads; one entry per CDR3 protein. This repertoire shows roughly 800,000 distinct CDR3 sequences, around 50% found once; its top ten account for approximately 4.2%. The sample holds one count of this clonotype. What it binds is not known. Germline V gene data show CDR1 as DFQATT and CDR2 as SNEGSKA (reference sequence). CDR3 length equals 13 residues. V lost 0 bases and J 4 bases, leaving 9 bases between the germline ends.

This receptor was identified in a girl aged 10 to 17 with multiple sclerosis. The V gene is TRBV20-1, the J gene TRBJ1-1; D ambiguous. The sequencing input was blood. DNA of the CDR3: TGCAGTGCTAGAGATCCTTGGGCCACTGAAGCTTTCTTT. Its protein is CSARDPWATEAFF.